This T cell receptor (beta chain) comes out of a study of spatial heterogeneity in lung cancer. In the study overall: About 73 TRACERx patients with early, untreated non-small cell lung cancer donated samples. Mean representation of each unique TCR and UMI combination in the raw reads exceeded ten occurrences.

Time point: blood at routine non-recurrence follow-up after resection. Material for sequencing was whole RNA from tumor, nontumor lung or frozen PBMC, left unsorted. V shed 8 bases and J 1 base; nucleotides not matched to a gene: 7. Germline V gene data show CDR1 as SNHLY and CDR2 as FYNNEI. The CDR3 contains 14 residues. Single TCR cDNA molecules each had their own unique molecular identifier. TCRdb processed the 5' RACE reads anew with MiXCR; each CDR3 protein has one entry. Found here are 30,000 to 40,000 distinct CDR3 sequences, 6% to 9.5% of them singletons; the top ten hold over 8%. This clonotype was observed at least ten times.

This receptor was obtained from a male donor with early-stage non-small cell lung cancer. The V call is TRBV2, the J call TRBJ2-5, with 7 bases aligning to TRBD1. The source material was PBMCs, sampled at follow-up. CDR3 bases: TGTGCCAGCTATTCTCGACAGGGCCAAGAGACCCAGTACTTC. Protein product: CASYSRQGQETQYF.